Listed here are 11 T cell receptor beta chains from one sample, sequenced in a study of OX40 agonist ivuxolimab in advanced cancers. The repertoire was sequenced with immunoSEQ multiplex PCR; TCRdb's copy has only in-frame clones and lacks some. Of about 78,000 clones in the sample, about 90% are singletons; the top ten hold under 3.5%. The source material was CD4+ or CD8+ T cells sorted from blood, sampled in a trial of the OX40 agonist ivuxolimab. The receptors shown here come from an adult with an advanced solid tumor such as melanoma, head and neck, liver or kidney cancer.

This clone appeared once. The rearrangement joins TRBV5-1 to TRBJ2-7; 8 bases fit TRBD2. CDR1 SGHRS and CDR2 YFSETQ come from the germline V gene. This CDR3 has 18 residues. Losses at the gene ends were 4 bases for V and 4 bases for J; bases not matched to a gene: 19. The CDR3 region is CASSHPAGSGGRKYEQYF. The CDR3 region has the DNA TGCGCCAGCAGCCACCCGGCGGGGTCCGGCGGGAGGAAGTACGAGCAGTACTTC.

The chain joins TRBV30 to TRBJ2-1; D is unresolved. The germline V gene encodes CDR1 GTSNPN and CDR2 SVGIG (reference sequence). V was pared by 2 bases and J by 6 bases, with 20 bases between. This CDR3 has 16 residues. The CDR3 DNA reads TGTGCCTGGAGTTACCGCCTATCGGCGATATCCAATGAGCAGTTCTTC. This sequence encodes CAWSYRLSAISNEQFF.

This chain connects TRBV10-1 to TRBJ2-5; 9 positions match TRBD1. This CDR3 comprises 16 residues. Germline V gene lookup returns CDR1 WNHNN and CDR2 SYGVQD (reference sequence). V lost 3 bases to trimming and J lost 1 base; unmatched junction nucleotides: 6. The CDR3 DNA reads TGCGCCAGCAGTGATTGGGGACAGGGCTTCCAAGAGACCCAGTACTTC. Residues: CASSDWGQGFQETQYF.

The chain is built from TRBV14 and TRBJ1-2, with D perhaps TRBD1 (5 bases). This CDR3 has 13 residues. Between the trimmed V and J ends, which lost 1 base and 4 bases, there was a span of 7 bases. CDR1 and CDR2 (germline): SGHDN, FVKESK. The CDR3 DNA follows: TGTGCCAGCAGCCAAGCCGGGACCTATGGCTACACCTTC. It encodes CASSQAGTYGYTF. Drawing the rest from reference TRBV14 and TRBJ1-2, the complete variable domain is EAGVTQFPSHSVIEKGQTVTLRCDPISGHDNLYWYRRVMGKEIKFLLHFVKESKQDESGMPNNRFLAERTGGTYSTLKVQPAELEDSGVYFCASSQAGTYGYTFGSGTRLTVV.

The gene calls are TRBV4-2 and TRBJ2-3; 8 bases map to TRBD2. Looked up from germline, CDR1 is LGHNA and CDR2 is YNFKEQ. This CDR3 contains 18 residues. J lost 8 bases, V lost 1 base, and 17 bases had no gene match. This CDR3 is CASSQAPGTSLGKLTQYF. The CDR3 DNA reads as TGTGCCAGCAGCCAAGCCCCCGGGACTAGTTTGGGGAAACTTACGCAGTATTTT.

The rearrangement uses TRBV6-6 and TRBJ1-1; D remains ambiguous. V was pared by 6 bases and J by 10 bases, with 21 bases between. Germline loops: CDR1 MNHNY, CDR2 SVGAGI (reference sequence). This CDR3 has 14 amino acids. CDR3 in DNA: TGTGCCAGCAGCCAAACGGAGACACCCCAGGCAGCTTTCTTT. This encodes CASSQTETPQAAFF.

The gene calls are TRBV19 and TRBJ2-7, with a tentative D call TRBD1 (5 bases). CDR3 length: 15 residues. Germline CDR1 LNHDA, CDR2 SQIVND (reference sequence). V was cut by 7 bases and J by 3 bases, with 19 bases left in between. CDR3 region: CASTKEGTGNYEQYF. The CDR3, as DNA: TGTGCCAGTACTAAGGAAGGTACAGGCAACTACGAGCAGTACTTC.

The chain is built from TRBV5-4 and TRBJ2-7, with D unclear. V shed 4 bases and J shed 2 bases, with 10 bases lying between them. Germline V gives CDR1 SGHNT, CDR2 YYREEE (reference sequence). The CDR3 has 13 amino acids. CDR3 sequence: CASSRGGAYEQYF. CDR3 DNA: TGTGCCAGCAGCCGTGGTGGAGCCTACGAGCAGTACTTC.

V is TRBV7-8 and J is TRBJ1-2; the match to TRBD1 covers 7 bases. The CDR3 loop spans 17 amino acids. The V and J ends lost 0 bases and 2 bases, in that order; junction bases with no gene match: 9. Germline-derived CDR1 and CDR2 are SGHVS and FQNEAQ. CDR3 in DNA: TGTGCCAGCAGCTTAGCCGCCGCGGGACAGATGAACTATGGCTACACCTTC. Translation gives CASSLAAAGQMNYGYTF.

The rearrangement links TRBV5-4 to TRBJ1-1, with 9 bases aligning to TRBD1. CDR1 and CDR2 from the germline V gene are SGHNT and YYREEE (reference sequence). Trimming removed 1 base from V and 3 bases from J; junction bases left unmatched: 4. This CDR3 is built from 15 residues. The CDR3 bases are TGTGCCAGCAGCTTGCGGGGACAGGGCGACACTGAAGCTTTCTTT. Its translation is CASSLRGQGDTEAFF.

The CDR3 loop reads CASSTLWGQYF. The CDR3 region has the DNA TGTGCCAGCAGCACCCTCTGGGGGCAGTACTTC. The J gene is TRBJ2-7, the V gene TRBV11-2, with unresolved D. V dropped 5 bases and J dropped 9 bases, with 11 bases sitting between them. The CDR3 length is 11 residues. Germline V gene data show CDR1 as SGHAT and CDR2 as FQNNGV.